This TCR beta chain was sequenced in a study of blood T cell repertoires in COVID-19. Study context: Nucleic acid was either cDNA or gDNA, and it came from T cells, B-cell-depleted T cells, or PBMCs.

V shed 6 bases, J shed 7 bases, and the junction held 4 bases outside the gene matches. Looked up from germline, CDR1 is MNHEY and CDR2 is SVGEGT. CDR3 length: 13 residues. Per the authors' pipeline: Reference gene primers were amplified, and this amplification served to estimate nucleated cell counts. Assay used: immunoSEQ multiplex PCR; TCRdb lists only in-frame clones, some missing. That table supplies the V and J calls and clone size; D and trimming were determined from the DNA. There are roughly 230,000 clones in the sample; roughly 81% occur only once, and approximately 6.6% lies in the top ten.

V usage is TRBV6-2 or TRBV6-3 and J usage is TRBJ1-2, with TRBD1 identical over 11 bases. The sample taken for sequencing was PBMCs or T cells enriched from blood (not recorded which). This receptor was taken from a woman aged 45-59 years who had been exposed to COVID-19. The CDR3 reads CASSPDRGPGYTF. CDR3 DNA: TGTGCCAGCAGCCCGGACAGGGGGCCTGGCTACACCTTC.